This is a list of T cell receptor beta chains from one sample in a study of metastatic and nonmetastatic thyroid tumors. TCRdb re-processed the PCR reads through MiXCR. The table includes around 89,000 clones, more than 12% detected once. Sequencing used blood. These receptors were collected from a female donor with papillary thyroid cancer or a benign thyroid nodule (not recorded which). Some clones in this sample may be carry-over from other donors' samples. The CDR3 runs from the conserved cysteine through the conserved F or W. D genes are given only for firm matches. Size values are once, few and many counts, or a class for expanded clones, and some rows have none.

>.|many|TRBV6-1|TRBJ2-5
CASSEAAPQETQYF
TGTGCCAGCAGTGAGGCGGCCCCTCAAGAGACCCAGTACTTC
>.|many|TRBV19|TRBJ2-3
CASSRQGGLADTQYF
TGTGCCAGTAGTAGACAGGGAGGCCTCGCAGATACGCAGTATTTT
>.|many|TRBV3-1|TRBJ2-5
CASSQGGLLETQYF
TGTGCCAGCAGCCAAGGCGGGCTGCTGGAGACCCAGTACTTC
>TRBD1|.|TRBV6-4|TRBJ2-3
CASSDGTVGTDTQYF
TGTGCCAGCAGTGACGGGACAGTGGGCACAGATACGCAGTATTTT
>.|many|TRBV12-5|TRBJ2-1
CASGFYGAGFEQFF
TGTGCTAGTGGTTTTTATGGGGCAGGGTTTGAGCAGTTCTTC
>TRBD1|many|TRBV6-1|TRBJ2-1
CASSRTGNEQFF
TGTGCCAGCAGCCGGACAGGCAATGAGCAGTTCTTC
>.|.|TRBV20-1|TRBJ2-4
CSLKGQVGKNIQYF
TGCTCACTCAAGGGCCAGGTTGGCAAAAACATTCAGTACTTC
>TRBD1|many|TRBV5-4|TRBJ1-2
CASSYQGARYGYTF
TGTGCCAGCAGCTATCAGGGGGCGCGGTATGGCTACACCTTC
>.|many|TRBV2|TRBJ2-3
CASLPPTDTQYF
TGTGCCAGCTTGCCCCCCACAGATACGCAGTATTTT
>.|many|TRBV10-2|TRBJ2-7
CASSESLGHVTYEQYF
TGCGCCAGCAGTGAGTCGTTGGGACACGTAACCTACGAGCAGTACTTC
>TRBD2|.|TRBV5-4|TRBJ2-4
CASSPLAGGLAKNIQYF
TGTGCCAGCAGCCCATTAGCGGGGGGATTAGCCAAAAACATTCAGTACTTC
>.|many|TRBV27|TRBJ1-5
CASSATVNQPQHF
TGTGCCAGCAGTGCGACAGTGAATCAGCCCCAGCATTTT
>.|many|TRBV5-4|TRBJ2-5
CASRPGQLQETQYF
TGTGCCAGCCGCCCTGGACAGCTCCAAGAGACCCAGTACTTC
>TRBD2|many|TRBV6-1|TRBJ2-2
CASSPGGRGRELFF
TGTGCCAGCAGCCCCGGGGGGAGGGGAAGGGAGCTGTTTTTT
>.|many|TRBV28|TRBJ1-2
CASRSGPAYGYTF
TGTGCCAGCAGATCGGGACCGGCTTATGGCTACACCTTC
>.|few|TRBV10-3|TRBJ2-1
CAISTYGVKGSPMFF
TGTGCCATCAGTACCTACGGCGTCAAGGGTAGCCCTATGTTCTTC
>.|many|TRBV19|TRBJ1-3
CASGPGNTIYF
TGTGCCAGCGGGCCTGGAAACACCATATATTTT
>.|many|TRBV12-3/TRBV12-4|TRBJ2-7
CASSFRGTYEQYF
TGTGCCAGCAGTTTCAGAGGTACCTACGAGCAGTACTTC
>.|many|TRBV18|TRBJ2-5
CASSPGGEETQYF
TGTGCCAGCTCACCCGGGGGAGAAGAGACCCAGTACTTC
>.|many|TRBV12-3/TRBV12-4|TRBJ1-5
CASSLAPQGHQPQHF
TGTGCCAGCAGTTTAGCCCCCCAGGGGCATCAGCCCCAGCATTTT
>.|few|TRBV28|TRBJ2-7
CAGRLGLEGVNEQYF
TGTGCCGGCAGGCTCGGACTAGAGGGGGTAAACGAGCAGTACTTC
>TRBD1|many|TRBV15|TRBJ2-5
CATSGRDREETQYF
TGTGCCACCAGCGGCCGGGACAGGGAAGAGACCCAGTACTTC
>TRBD1|many|TRBV6-1|TRBJ1-1
CASSPHVPTGGEAFF
TGTGCCAGCAGTCCTCATGTCCCGACAGGGGGCGAAGCTTTCTTT
>TRBD1|many|TRBV7-2|TRBJ2-7
CASSPTGSPYEQYF
TGTGCCAGCAGCCCGACAGGGTCACCCTACGAGCAGTACTTC
>.|few|TRBV28|TRBJ2-7
CAISFHCTLRGYEQYF
TGTGCCATCAGTTTTCATTGTACTCTCAGGGGTTACGAGCAGTACTTC
>.|many|TRBV5-6|TRBJ1-3
CASSGGVPGNTIYF
TGTGCCAGCAGCGGGGGGGTGCCTGGAAACACCATATATTTT
>.|.|TRBV6-1|TRBJ2-7
CASSATADGSYEQHF
TGTGCCAGCAGTGCGACAGCCGACGGGTCCTACGAGCAGCACTTC
>TRBD1|.|TRBV5-1|TRBJ2-7
CASSLRTGPTGPYEQYF
TGCGCCAGCAGCTTGCGGACAGGGCCCACCGGCCCGTACGAGCAGTACTTC
>.|few|TRBV7-9|TRBJ2-6
CASADSGANVLTF
TGTGCCAGCGCCGACTCTGGGGCCAACGTCCTGACTTTC
>.|many|TRBV19|TRBJ1-1
CASRYGGLGTEAFF
TGTGCCAGTAGGTACGGGGGGTTAGGCACTGAAGCTTTCTTT
>.|many|TRBV20-1|TRBJ2-3
CSARAVVRGGTDTQYF
TGCAGTGCTAGGGCCGTGGTGCGGGGAGGCACAGATACGCAGTATTTT
>.|.|TRBV5-1|TRBJ1-1
CASSLVGGCTEAFF
TGCGCCAGCAGCCTGGTTGGGGGTTGCACTGAAGCTTTCTTT
>TRBD1|many|TRBV19|TRBJ2-3
CASSISGQGRYF
TGTGCCAGTAGTATTTCGGGACAGGGTCGATATTTT
>.|many|TRBV7-9|TRBJ1-2
CASSTGRERGNYGYTF
TGTGCCAGCAGCACAGGGAGGGAAAGGGGTAACTATGGCTACACCTTC
>TRBD1|.|TRBV5-4|TRBJ2-7
CASSLGTGETYDQYF
TGTGCCAGCAGCTTGGGGACAGGGGAGACCTACGATCAGTACTTC
>.|many|TRBV12-3/TRBV12-4|TRBJ1-2
CASSLGGHWSGYTF
TGTGCCAGCAGTTTGGGGGGGCACTGGTCTGGCTACACCTTC
>.|many|TRBV5-1|TRBJ1-1
CASSQTRGRDEAFF
TGCGCCAGCAGCCAGACCAGAGGGAGAGATGAAGCTTTCTTT
>.|many|TRBV12-3/TRBV12-4|TRBJ2-2
CASSLGQPNTGELFF
TGTGCCAGCAGTTTAGGCCAGCCGAACACCGGGGAGCTGTTTTTT
>TRBD1|many|TRBV12-3/TRBV12-4|TRBJ1-2
CASSPTGADYGYTF
TGTGCCAGCAGTCCGACAGGGGCCGACTATGGCTACACCTTC
>.|.|TRBV6-2/TRBV6-3|TRBJ2-1
CASSTGESIYNEQFF
TGTGCCAGCAGTACTGGTGAAAGCATCTACAATGAGCAGTTCTTC